The rows below give T cell receptor beta chains drawn from one sample of a study of T-cell memory formation after mild COVID-19. MiXCR was run by TCRdb on the 5' RACE reads, yielding one entry per CDR3 protein. The sample contains roughly 300,000 distinct CDR3 sequences, roughly an eighth of which appear only once. Specimen: PBMCs or a T cell subset sorted from them (not recorded which). The receptors originated from a man in his late teens or twenties who had mild COVID-19 (a few samples of this study predate the infection). Cell type and time point are not known. Each CDR3 is given with its conserved first and last residue. Fields, in order: J gene, D gene, clone size, V gene, CDR3 protein, CDR3 DNA. D genes are given only for firm matches. Rows may omit the clone size; those that give it use once, few, many or a size class.

TRBJ2-7 NA NA TRBV12-3/TRBV12-4 CASSSRFSYEQYF TGTGCCAGCAGTTCCAGGTTCTCCTACGAGCAGTACTTC
TRBJ2-1 TRBD2 many TRBV4-3 CASSQDTPVAAGGFNEQFF TGCGCCAGCAGCCAGGATACCCCCGTAGCGGCGGGGGGGTTCAATGAGCAGTTCTTC
TRBJ2-1 NA few TRBV11-2 CASSPTSPYNEQFF TGTGCCAGCAGCCCGACTAGTCCCTACAATGAGCAGTTCTTC
TRBJ2-1 TRBD2 NA TRBV20-1 CSATGLAGSEQFF TGCAGTGCCACAGGACTAGCGGGTAGTGAGCAGTTCTTC
TRBJ2-5 NA few TRBV5-1 CASSLARRIEETQYF TGCGCCAGCAGCTTGGCTAGGCGGATCGAAGAGACCCAGTACTTC
TRBJ1-6 NA few TRBV20-1 CSARTVGTSPLHF TGCAGTGCTAGGACAGTAGGTACTTCACCCCTCCACTTT
TRBJ2-3 TRBD2 few TRBV9 CASSASVAGPEDTQYF TGTGCCAGCAGCGCCTCCGTAGCGGGCCCGGAAGATACGCAGTATTTT
TRBJ2-1 NA few TRBV12-5 CASGKDSLGSSYNEQFF TGTGCTAGTGGTAAGGACAGTTTAGGTAGCTCCTACAATGAGCAGTTCTTC
TRBJ2-5 NA few TRBV30 CAWRPPTGETQYF TGTGCCTGGAGGCCCCCGACTGGAGAGACCCAGTACTTC
TRBJ2-2 NA NA TRBV7-9 CASSPRGSFAGELFF TGTGCCAGCAGCCCCCGGGGCAGTTTTGCCGGGGAGCTGTTTTTT
TRBJ2-1 NA many TRBV4-2 CASSQGRGSYNEQFF TGTGCCAGCAGCCAAGGACGGGGTTCCTACAATGAGCAGTTCTTC
TRBJ1-1 NA few TRBV5-4 CASSLAAGRFMNTEAFF TGTGCCAGCAGCTTGGCGGCAGGGCGTTTTATGAACACTGAAGCTTTCTTT
TRBJ1-2 TRBD1 few TRBV6-6 CASRWTGDDGYTF TGTGCCAGCAGGTGGACAGGGGACGATGGCTACACCTTC
TRBJ2-7 TRBD2 NA TRBV6-2/TRBV6-3 CASSGDSGRYSYEQYF TGTGCCAGCAGCGGGGATAGCGGGAGATACTCCTACGAGCAGTACTTC
TRBJ1-1 NA many TRBV7-8 CASSLMRHEAFF TGTGCCAGCAGCTTAATGCGACATGAAGCTTTCTTT
TRBJ2-7 NA NA TRBV4-1 CASSLDSGPYEQYF TGCGCCAGCAGCCTTGATAGCGGACCCTACGAGCAGTACTTC
TRBJ2-2 TRBD2 few TRBV6-6 CASSSPSGGDTGELFF TGTGCCAGCAGTTCACCTAGCGGGGGGGATACCGGGGAGCTGTTTTTT
TRBJ2-5 TRBD1 NA TRBV5-1 CASNYPGGVGETQYF TGCGCCAGCAACTACCCAGGGGGCGTGGGGGAGACCCAGTACTTC